What follows describes a single T cell receptor (beta chain). Its specificity is not known. The V end lost 0 bases, the J end lost 2 bases, and 10 bases lay between the germline ends. Germline CDR1 reads SGDLS; CDR2 reads YYNGEE. This CDR3 has 15 residues. This entry is derived from a study of cytotoxic CD8 clonotypes in ibrutinib-treated CLL. Findings and limits, study-wide: Public clonotypes proved infrequent, and on treatment they shrank or remained steady.

Only in-frame clones appear in the TCRdb table, and some are missing; sequencing was by immunoSEQ multiplex PCR. The table records about 160,000 clones, more than 65% of them present only once. Cryopreserved PBMCs yielded about 2 micrograms of genomic DNA for TCR beta libraries. The sequence was obtained from a human donor with chronic lymphocytic leukemia. This chain joins TRBV9 and TRBJ2-3, with D hard to call. Here the sequenced sample was PBMCs, taken after 12 months of ibrutinib treatment. This CDR3 is CASSVGLVNTDTQYF. The CDR3 bases are TGTGCCAGCAGCGTAGGCCTGGTCAACACAGATACGCAGTATTTT.